This is a list of T cell receptor beta chains from one sample in a study of blood T cell repertoires in COVID-19. Generated by immunoSEQ multiplex PCR, the TCRdb table keeps only in-frame clones and is missing some. The repertoire consists of over 100,000 clones, with about 80% occurring once and the leading ten covering 26%. The sample comprised peripheral blood. These TCRs come from a man aged 60 to 75 with acute or convalescent COVID-19. CDR3s include the opening cysteine and the closing phenylalanine or tryptophan. A D gene is named only where the DNA matches it firmly. The size entry is marked missing in some rows and otherwise reads once, few, many or a size class.

V gene	D gene	CDR3 length	clone size	J gene	CDR3 protein	CDR3 DNA
TRBV5-6	TRBD1	16	few	TRBJ1-2	CASSWKGQLETYGYTF	TGTGCCAGCAGCTGGAAGGGACAGTTGGAAACCTATGGCTACACCTTC
TRBV6-5	.	14	.	TRBJ2-5	CASTPLTRLETQYF	TGTGCCAGCACTCCTCTGACTAGGTTAGAGACCCAGTACTTC
TRBV3-1/TRBV3-2	TRBD2	13	.	TRBJ2-7	CASAGLAGHEQYF	TGTGCCAGCGCGGGACTAGCGGGGCACGAGCAGTACTTC
TRBV27	TRBD1	13	.	TRBJ1-1	CASSLYRGTEAFF	TGTGCCAGCAGTTTATACAGGGGGACTGAAGCTTTCTTT
TRBV5-1	.	14	.	TRBJ2-3	CASSLTTGQGTQYF	TGCGCCAGCAGCTTGACGACAGGTCAGGGTACGCAGTATTTT
TRBV7-8	TRBD2	19	.	TRBJ2-2	CASSYRTSGITTNTGELFF	TGTGCCAGCAGCTACCGGACTAGCGGGATAACCACGAACACCGGGGAGCTGTTTTTT
TRBV29-1	TRBD2	15	.	TRBJ2-3	CSVGVGLAGADTQYF	TGCAGCGTTGGAGTAGGACTAGCGGGAGCAGATACGCAGTATTTT
TRBV6-5	TRBD1	15	.	TRBJ1-1	CASSFDRGLIAEAFF	TGTGCCAGCAGCTTCGACAGGGGGCTAATCGCTGAAGCTTTCTTT
TRBV2	.	14	.	TRBJ1-6	CASTGSGGNSPLHF	TGTGCCAGCACCGGGTCGGGGGGTAATTCACCCCTCCACTTT
TRBV21-1	.	17	.	TRBJ2-3	CASSTPGLAGGNYTQYF	TGTGCCAGCAGCACCCCGGGACTAGCGGGAGGGAATTATACGCAGTATTTT
TRBV11-3	.	11	many	TRBJ2-2	CASSLTGELFF	TGTGCCAGCAGCCTCACCGGGGAGCTGTTTTTT
TRBV5-6	.	15	.	TRBJ1-3	CASSSKQGTGNTIYF	TGTGCCAGCAGCTCCAAGCAGGGTACTGGAAACACCATATATTTT
TRBV12-5	.	12	.	TRBJ2-3	CASATLGDTQYF	TGTGCTAGTGCTACACTAGGAGATACGCAGTATTTT
TRBV7-2	.	13	.	TRBJ2-5	CASSSQPSRTQYF	TGTGCCAGCAGCTCTCAGCCCTCTAGGACCCAGTACTTC
TRBV6-2/TRBV6-3	TRBD2	13	.	TRBJ2-3	CASSYSRGYTQYF	TGTGCCAGCAGTTACTCGCGGGGGTATACGCAGTATTTT
TRBV27	.	13	.	TRBJ1-2	CASSFLASGGYTF	TGTGCCAGCAGTTTTCTGGCGTCGGGTGGCTACACCTTC
TRBV2	TRBD1	15	.	TRBJ2-7	CASSPGQGRYSEQYF	TGTGCCAGCAGCCCCGGACAGGGCCGTTATAGCGAGCAGTACTTC
TRBV5-1	TRBD2	15	.	TRBJ2-1	CASSLDPSGWAEQFF	TGCGCCAGCAGCTTAGACCCTAGCGGGTGGGCTGAGCAGTTCTTC
TRBV15	TRBD2	20	.	TRBJ2-7	CATSRDSRPRASGRADEQYF	TGTGCCACCAGCAGAGACTCCCGTCCCAGAGCGAGCGGGAGGGCCGATGAGCAGTACTTC
TRBV10-1	TRBD1	14	.	TRBJ1-1	CASSDSGQPKRAFF	TGCGCCAGCAGTGATTCGGGACAGCCTAAGAGAGCTTTCTTT
TRBV5-4	.	14	.	TRBJ1-2	CASSLKGRGDGYTF	TGTGCCAGCAGCTTGAAAGGGCGGGGGGATGGCTACACCTTC
TRBV2	.	15	.	TRBJ2-2	CASSALRGTAGELFF	TGTGCCAGCAGTGCCCTAAGGGGAACAGCCGGGGAGCTGTTTTTT
TRBV11-2	.	16	.	TRBJ2-2	CASSWRGAAHTGELFF	TGTGCCAGCAGCTGGCGCGGGGCGGCGCACACCGGGGAGCTGTTTTTT
TRBV5-4	TRBD1	14	.	TRBJ1-2	CASRPGQASYGYTF	TGTGCCAGCAGGCCGGGACAGGCCTCCTATGGCTACACCTTC
TRBV5-4	.	17	.	TRBJ2-6	CASSPSGGTGGANVLTF	TGTGCCAGCAGCCCTTCAGGGGGGACGGGTGGGGCCAACGTCCTGACTTTC
TRBV9	TRBD2	16	.	TRBJ2-2	CASSVALAGPTGELFF	TGTGCCAGCAGCGTAGCCCTAGCGGGACCCACCGGGGAGCTGTTTTTT
TRBV5-1	.	13	.	TRBJ1-1	CASSLAGNTEAFF	TGCGCCAGCAGCTTGGCCGGGAACACTGAAGCTTTCTTT
TRBV5-5	.	15	.	TRBJ2-1	CASSLAGYGPNEQFF	TGTGCCAGCAGCTTGGCGGGGTACGGGCCCAATGAGCAGTTCTTC
TRBV5-1	.	14	.	TRBJ2-5	CASSPQSVQETQYF	TGCGCCAGCAGCCCCCAGAGCGTCCAAGAGACCCAGTACTTC
TRBV6-5	.	16	.	TRBJ1-5	CASSSSTAFGNQPQHF	TGTGCCAGCAGTTCCTCGACAGCATTTGGGAATCAGCCCCAGCATTTT
TRBV14	TRBD1	16	.	TRBJ2-1	CASSALGGLSYNEQFF	TGTGCCAGCAGCGCCTTAGGGGGCCTCTCCTACAATGAGCAGTTCTTC
TRBV28	.	13	once	TRBJ1-2	CASSSGTRKGYTF	TGTGCCAGCAGCTCCGGGACAAGAAAGGGCTACACCTTC
TRBV2	.	18	.	TRBJ1-6	CASSRLRSFGGDNSPLHF	TGTGCCAGCAGTCGTCTGCGTTCGTTTGGGGGCGATAATTCACCCCTCCACTTT
TRBV29-1	.	14	.	TRBJ1-4	CSVGPDTTNEKLFF	TGCAGCGTCGGACCGGACACAACTAATGAAAAACTGTTTTTT
TRBV6-8	.	14	once	TRBJ1-1	CASSPRTRGTEAFF	TGTGCCAGCAGTCCCCGGACGAGGGGGACTGAAGCTTTCTTT
TRBV11-2	.	13	.	TRBJ2-2	CASSTLVSGELFF	TGTGCCAGCAGCACCCTAGTTTCCGGGGAGCTGTTTTTT
TRBV6-6	.	15	.	TRBJ1-5	CASSPQGYSNQPQHF	TGTGCCAGCAGTCCCCAGGGCTATAGCAATCAGCCCCAGCATTTT
TRBV28	TRBD2	17	.	TRBJ2-5	CASSLFTREGYQETQYF	TGTGCCAGCAGTTTATTTACCCGGGAGGGGTACCAAGAGACCCAGTACTTC
TRBV6-2/TRBV6-3	.	13	.	TRBJ2-1	CASSFTRESEQFF	TGTGCCAGCAGCTTTACTAGGGAAAGTGAGCAGTTCTTC
TRBV28	TRBD1	16	.	TRBJ1-5	CASSSQGANADQPQHF	TGTGCCAGCAGTTCACAGGGGGCGAATGCTGATCAGCCCCAGCATTTT
TRBV28	.	12	.	TRBJ2-1	CASGGLYNEQFF	TGTGCCAGCGGAGGATTATACAATGAGCAGTTCTTC
TRBV10-1	.	12	.	TRBJ2-7	CASSDHQYEQYF	TGCGCCAGCAGTGACCACCAGTACGAGCAGTACTTC
TRBV24-1	.	13	.	TRBJ1-1	CATTAGRNTEAFF	TGTGCCACCACCGCTGGGAGGAACACTGAAGCTTTCTTT
TRBV28	.	15	.	TRBJ1-4	CASSFRAGSIGKLFF	TGTGCCAGCAGTTTTCGTGCAGGGTCAATCGGAAAACTGTTTTTT
TRBV2	TRBD1	13	.	TRBJ2-1	CASSVGQGREQFF	TGTGCCAGCAGTGTCGGACAGGGGCGTGAGCAGTTCTTC
TRBV27	.	16	.	TRBJ2-1	CASSPAAGLGLGGQFF	TGTGCCAGCAGCCCAGCGGCGGGACTGGGCCTTGGTGGGCAGTTCTTC
TRBV7-8	.	18	.	TRBJ1-1	CASSPSVVGDGMNTEAFF	TGTGCCAGCAGCCCCAGCGTAGTCGGGGATGGGATGAACACTGAAGCTTTCTTT
TRBV29-1	.	12	.	TRBJ1-2	CSVLDSSYGYTF	TGCAGCGTGCTGGACAGCAGCTATGGCTACACCTTC
TRBV12-5	.	13	once	TRBJ1-5	CASYVQVNQPQHF	TGTGCTAGTTACGTACAGGTCAATCAGCCCCAGCATTTT